This TCR beta chain was recorded in a study of blood T cell repertoires in COVID-19. The overall study: Material from acute and convalescent COVID-19 was sourced from the United States, Italy and Spain. PBMCs, B-cell-depleted T cells, or T cells were the source of the cDNA or gDNA that made up the material.

Sequenced by immunoSEQ multiplex PCR; TCRdb stores in-frame clones only, minus some. The sample has some 390,000 clones; approximately 89% are singletons. Germline V lookup: CDR1 MDHEN, CDR2 SYDVKM. The CDR3 runs to 19 residues. Trimming took 1 base from V and 2 from J; bases not matched to a gene: 13. This clone was observed once. Sample: PBMCs or T cells enriched from blood (not recorded which). The gene calls are TRBV28 and TRBJ2-1; 8 nucleotides line up with TRBD2. This clonotype was sampled from a woman aged 25 to 39 who had recovered from COVID-19. Here the CDR3 reads CASSLFSLAPAGAYNEQFF. The CDR3 coding sequence is TGTGCCAGCAGTTTATTTAGCCTGGCTCCAGCGGGGGCCTACAATGAGCAGTTCTTC.